In this sample, the clone carrying this T cell receptor beta chain turned up a few times. TCRdb used MiXCR to reprocess the RACE reads, holding one entry per CDR3 protein. The sample lists more than 65,000 distinct CDR3 sequences; about 32% were seen once. This record belongs to a study of human T cells and chemical hapten exposure. The CDR3 extends over 16 amino acids. The V end lost 3 bases, the J end lost 0 bases, and 11 bases lay between the germline ends. CDR1 and CDR2 from the germline V gene are MNHNS and SASEGT. Documented time point: patch test 1, 2 weeks after DPC sensitization. The treatment here: therapeutic diphenylcyclopropenone sensitization with weekly scalp DPC. Investigators collected blood before applying each patch test.

Sequences were derived from whole blood, sampled in connection with sensitization to the hapten diphenylcyclopropenone (DPC). The chain is built from TRBV6-1 and TRBJ1-4; unclear D gene. This TCR was recovered from a man in his forties with alopecia areata. Some clones in this sample may be carry-over from other donors' samples. This CDR3 is CASSEYSVSTNEKLFF. CDR3 sequence (DNA): TGTGCCAGCAGTGAGTACTCGGTTTCAACTAATGAAAAACTGTTTTTT.